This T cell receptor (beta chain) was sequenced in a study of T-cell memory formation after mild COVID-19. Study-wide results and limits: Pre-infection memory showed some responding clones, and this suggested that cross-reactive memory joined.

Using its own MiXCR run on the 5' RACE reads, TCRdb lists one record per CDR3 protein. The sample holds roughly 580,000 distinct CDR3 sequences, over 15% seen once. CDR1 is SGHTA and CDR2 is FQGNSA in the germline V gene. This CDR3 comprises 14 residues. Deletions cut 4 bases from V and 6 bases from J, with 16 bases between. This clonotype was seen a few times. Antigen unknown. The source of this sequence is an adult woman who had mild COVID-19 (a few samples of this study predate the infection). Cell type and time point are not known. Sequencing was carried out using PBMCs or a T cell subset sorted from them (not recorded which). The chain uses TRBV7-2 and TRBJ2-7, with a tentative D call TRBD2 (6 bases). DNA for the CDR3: TGTGCCAGCAGCTCACAAGGAGGGGTTTCCGAGCAGTACTTC. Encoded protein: CASSSQGGVSEQYF.